The TCR beta chain under discussion was sequenced for a study of blood T cell repertoires in COVID-19. Study at large: Whether acute or convalescent, the COVID-19 samples came from the United States, Italy and Spain.

This CDR3 has 13 amino acids. CDR1 is SEHNR, CDR2 FQNEAQ, per germline (reference sequence). Trimming cost V 5 bases and J 7 bases, with 9 bases left between them. Those enrolled, adults aged roughly 18 to 95 years, came from about two dozen US areas. Here immunoSEQ multiplex PCR was the method, and the copy in TCRdb shows in-frame clones only, minus some. The table records approximately 330,000 clones, 86% of them present only once. The source material was PBMCs or T cells enriched from blood (not recorded which). This TCR came from a woman aged 35 to 49 with acute COVID-19. J is TRBJ1-6 and V is TRBV7-9; a possible D gene is TRBD1 (5 bases). The DNA of the CDR3 is TGTGCCAGCAGCGAGGCAGGGAATTCACCCCTCCACTTT. Its translation is CASSEAGNSPLHF.